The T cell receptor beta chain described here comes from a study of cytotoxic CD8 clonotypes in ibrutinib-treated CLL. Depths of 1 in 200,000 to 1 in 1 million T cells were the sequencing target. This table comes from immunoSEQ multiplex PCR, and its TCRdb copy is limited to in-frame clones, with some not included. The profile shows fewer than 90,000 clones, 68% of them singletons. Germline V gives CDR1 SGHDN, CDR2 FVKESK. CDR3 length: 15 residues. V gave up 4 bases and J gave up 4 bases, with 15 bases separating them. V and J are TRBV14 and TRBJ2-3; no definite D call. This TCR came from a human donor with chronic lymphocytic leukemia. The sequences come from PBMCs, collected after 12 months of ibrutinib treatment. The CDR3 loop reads CASSPQGFWADTQYF. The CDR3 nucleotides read TGTGCCAGCAGCCCACAAGGTTTTTGGGCAGATACGCAGTATTTT. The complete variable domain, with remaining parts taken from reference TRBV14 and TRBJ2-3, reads EAGVTQFPSHSVIEKGQTVTLRCDPISGHDNLYWYRRVMGKEIKFLLHFVKESKQDESGMPNNRFLAERTGGTYSTLKVQPAELEDSGVYFCASSPQGFWADTQYFGPGTRLTVL.